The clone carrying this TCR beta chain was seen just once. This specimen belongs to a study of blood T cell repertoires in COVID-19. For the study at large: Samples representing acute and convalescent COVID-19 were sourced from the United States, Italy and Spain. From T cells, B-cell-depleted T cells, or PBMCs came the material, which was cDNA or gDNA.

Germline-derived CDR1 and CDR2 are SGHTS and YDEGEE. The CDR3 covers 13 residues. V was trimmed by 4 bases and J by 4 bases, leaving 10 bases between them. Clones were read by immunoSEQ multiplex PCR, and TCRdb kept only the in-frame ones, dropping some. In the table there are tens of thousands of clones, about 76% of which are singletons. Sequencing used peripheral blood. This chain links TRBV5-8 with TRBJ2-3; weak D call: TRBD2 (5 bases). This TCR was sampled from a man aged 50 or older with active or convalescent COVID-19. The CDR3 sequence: CASSNYGADTQYF. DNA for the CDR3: TGTGCCAGCAGCAACTACGGGGCAGATACGCAGTATTTT.